Below are 19 T cell receptor beta chains sequenced from a single sample in a study of shared clonotypes between healthy human individuals. CD45RO-negative, CCR7-positively selected cells formed the naive CD8 fraction, excluding terminally differentiated effector memory CD45RA+ cells. The protocol was immunoSEQ multiplex PCR, while the TCRdb copy is restricted to in-frame clones and leaves out a portion. Of approximately 740,000 clones listed, around 93% are singletons. The sequenced material came from naive CD8+ T cells sorted from blood. These receptors were taken from a man in his thirties or forties in good health.

Worth noting for this clone: Other nucleotide sequences from this sample produce the same CDR3. This rearrangement joins TRBV7-2 to TRBJ2-7, with unresolved D. This CDR3 is 13 amino acids long. Germline V gene data show CDR1 as SGHTA and CDR2 as FQGNSA. The germline V and J ends were trimmed by 0 bases and 2 bases, with 5 bases remaining between them. In DNA form, the CDR3 reads TGTGCCAGCAGCTTAGCCGATACCTACGAGCAGTACTTC. This sequence encodes CASSLADTYEQYF.

V gene TRBV28 combines with J gene TRBJ2-7; 7 nucleotides agree with TRBD1. CDR3 length: 13 residues. Trimming cost V 5 bases and J 8 bases; bases outside gene matches: 9. Germline values: CDR1 MDHEN, CDR2 SYDVKM. In DNA, the CDR3 is TGTGCCAGCAGTCCGTGGACAGGAATAAAGCAGTACTTC. This sequence encodes CASSPWTGIKQYF.

This clone was observed once. The chain combines TRBV7-9 with TRBJ2-1; D unresolved. CDR1 is SEHNR, CDR2 FQNEAQ, per germline (reference sequence). The V end was cut by 1 base, the J end by 2 bases, with 9 bases between. This CDR3 is built from 15 residues. The CDR3: CASSLVETPYNEQFF. Here the CDR3 DNA reads TGTGCCAGCAGCTTAGTCGAAACCCCCTACAATGAGCAGTTCTTC.

CDR3 nucleotide sequence: TGTGCCAGCTCACCAGATAACAGCCAAGAGACCCAGTACTTC. Protein: CASSPDNSQETQYF. V is TRBV18 and J is TRBJ2-5; D gene unclear. From germline, CDR1 is KGHSH and CDR2 LQKENI. V was shortened by 2 bases and J by 1 base, with 8 bases between the two germline ends. This CDR3 region has 14 residues.

As for this clone: Compared with germline, one end of the junction differs, possibly owing to a read error. The sample has other DNA sequences that encode this CDR3 too. The chain is built from TRBV5-6 and TRBJ1-2, with a tentative D call TRBD1 (5 bases). CDR3 length equals 13 residues. From germline, CDR1 is SGHDT and CDR2 YYEEEE. The CDR3 loop reads CASSLGQNYGYTF. The CDR3 region has the DNA TGTGCCAGCAGTTTGGGGCAGAACTATGGCTACACCTTC.

Only one count was recorded for this clone. The gene calls are TRBV6-1 and TRBJ2-1, with 15 bases identical to TRBD2. The CDR3 consists of 15 residues. Trimming removed 5 bases from V and 7 bases from J; junction bases left unmatched: 3. Germline-derived CDR1 and CDR2 are MNHNS and SASEGT. CDR3 sequence (DNA): TGTGCCAGCAGTATTGGACTAGCGGGAGGGAATGAGCAGTTCTTC. Translated: CASSIGLAGGNEQFF.

V usage is TRBV25-1 and J usage is TRBJ2-5, with TRBD1 as a possible D gene (6 bases). The V and J ends lost 10 bases and 7 bases respectively, with 13 bases between them. The CDR3 has 11 residues. Germline loops: CDR1 MGHDK, CDR2 SYGVNS. The DNA for the CDR3 is TGTGCCACATGGGACATTGCGACCCAGTACTTC. It codes for CATWDIATQYF.

This clone was seen a single time. This chain connects TRBV5-8 to TRBJ1-5; D is ambiguous. Trimming removed 1 base at V and 3 bases at J, with 11 bases between. Germline CDR1 SGHTS, CDR2 YDEGEE. The length of the CDR3 is 15 residues. For the CDR3, the DNA is TGTGCCAGCAGCTTGCGCCGTGGGGTCAATCAGCCCCAGCATTTT. It encodes CASSLRRGVNQPQHF. Complete variable domain (other parts from reference TRBV5-8 and TRBJ1-5): EAGVTQSPTHLIKTRGQQATLRCSPISGHTSVYWYQQALGLGLQFLLWYDEGEERNRGNFPPRFSGRQFPNYSSELNVNALELEDSALYLCASSLRRGVNQPQHFGDGTRLSIL.

The V and J genes are TRBV15 and TRBJ2-2; D gene unclear. The CDR3 spans 15 residues. Trimming left V 0 bases short and J 4 bases short, with 9 bases between. Germline V lookup: CDR1 LNHNV, CDR2 YYDKDF (reference sequence). Here the CDR3 reads CATSRDSRGTGELFF. The CDR3 DNA reads as TGTGCCACCAGCAGAGATTCAAGAGGCACCGGGGAGCTGTTTTTT.

The V gene is TRBV28, the J gene TRBJ2-7; D remains ambiguous. This CDR3 is 11 amino acids long. Germline loops: CDR1 MDHEN, CDR2 SYDVKM. The ends were cut back, 2 bases at V and 10 bases at J, with 9 bases in the middle. The CDR3 bases are TGTGCCAGCAGTTTAGATCTTCGCCAGTACTTC. It translates to CASSLDLRQYF.

This clone is a singleton in its sample. The rearrangement uses TRBV5-4 and TRBJ2-7; 11 nucleotides match TRBD2. V was clipped by 4 bases and J by 8 bases; unmatched bases: 11. The CDR3 has 15 amino acids. CDR1 is SGHNT, CDR2 YYREEE, per germline (reference sequence). CDR3: CASSPETLAGDKQYF. The CDR3 nucleotides are TGTGCCAGCAGCCCGGAGACACTAGCGGGAGATAAGCAGTACTTC.

The rearrangement links TRBV6-6 to TRBJ2-7; 8 bases are a match to TRBD1. CDR1 MNHNY and CDR2 SVGAGI come from the germline V gene (reference sequence). Losses at the gene ends were 6 bases for V and 7 bases for J; bases not matched to a gene: 14. The CDR3 covers 15 residues. The CDR3 sequence is CASSLGRTGYFEQYF. The CDR3 coding sequence is TGTGCCAGCAGCCTAGGCCGGACAGGGTATTTTGAGCAGTACTTC.

The chain has TRBV5-1 and TRBJ2-1; D might be TRBD1 (6 bases). Germline assignment: CDR1 SGHRS and CDR2 YFSETQ. V was clipped by 7 bases and J by 7 bases, with 15 bases between them. CDR3 length: 13 residues. This CDR3 is CASGARGTNEQFF. CDR3 in DNA: TGCGCCAGCGGGGCGAGGGGGACGAATGAGCAGTTCTTC.

The gene calls are TRBV5-8 and TRBJ2-3; tentative D call: TRBD1 (5 bases). Germline V gene sequence: CDR1 SGHTS, CDR2 YDEGEE. The CDR3 extends over 16 amino acids. Trimming removed 2 bases at V and 0 bases at J, with 13 bases between. CDR3 sequence reads: CASSFLGAGSTDTQYF. CDR3 coding DNA: TGTGCCAGCAGCTTTTTAGGGGCAGGAAGCACAGATACGCAGTATTTT.

The rearrangement joins TRBV11-2 to TRBJ2-7; D ambiguous. Looked up from germline, CDR1 is SGHAT and CDR2 is FQNNGV. The CDR3 is 11 residues long. With 8 bases removed from V and 6 bases from J, the gap between germline ends came to 11 bases. The CDR3 nucleotides are TGTGCCAGCTCCCAAGCCTCCGAGCAGTACTTC. Its protein is CASSQASEQYF.

V usage is TRBV13 and J usage is TRBJ1-1; D remains ambiguous. The CDR3 totals 16 residues. V lost 3 bases and J lost 1, with 15 bases in between. Germline loops: CDR1 PRHDT, CDR2 FYEKMQ (reference sequence). CDR3 nucleotide sequence: TGTGCCAGCAGCTTTCCCGGACCCCTCTGGAACACTGAAGCTTTCTTT. This encodes CASSFPGPLWNTEAFF.

This clone was seen a single time. The chain uses TRBV4-1 and TRBJ2-7; 9 bases are a match to TRBD1. The CDR3 loop spans 15 amino acids. V dropped 11 bases and J dropped 2; count of bases not matched to a gene: 13. The germline V gene has CDR1 MGHRA and CDR2 YSYEKL. CDR3 sequence: CAAGNLQGATYEQYF. As DNA, the CDR3 is TGCGCCGCCGGAAACTTACAGGGGGCTACCTACGAGCAGTACTTC.

The V gene is TRBV27, the J gene TRBJ2-1; D is possibly TRBD1 or TRBD2 (5 bases each). CDR3 size: 15 residues. Germline CDR1 MNHEY, CDR2 SMNVEV (reference sequence). Trimming removed 7 bases at V and 3 bases at J, with 16 bases between. The CDR3 sequence: CASMSDGTVYNEQFF. CDR3 sequence (DNA): TGTGCCAGCATGTCTGACGGGACGGTCTACAATGAGCAGTTCTTC.

Remarks on this clone: Distinct nucleotide sequences in the sample also encode this CDR3. The rearrangement joins TRBV7-2 to TRBJ2-3; a possible D gene is TRBD1 (5 bases). Trimming removed 5 bases at V and 2 bases at J, with 14 bases between. The germline V gene has CDR1 SGHTA and CDR2 FQGNSA. CDR3 length equals 15 residues. CDR3 DNA: TGTGCCAGCAGCATCCGGACAAGCCCCACAGATACGCAGTATTTT. Its translation is CASSIRTSPTDTQYF. Using reference TRBV7-2 and TRBJ2-3 for the parts outside the CDR3, the full variable domain is GAGVSQSPSNKVTEKGKDVELRCDPISGHTALYWYRQSLGQGLEFLIYFQGNSAPDKSGLPSDRFSAERTGGSVSTLTIQRTQQEDSAVYLCASSIRTSPTDTQYFGPGTRLTVL.